This is a list of T cell receptor beta chains from one sample in a study of OX40 agonist ivuxolimab in advanced cancers. Assay: immunoSEQ multiplex PCR; the TCRdb copy retains only in-frame clones and omits some. Of 66,000 or so clones detected, 85% appear once; the ten largest clones hold about 4%. Source: CD4+ or CD8+ T cells sorted from blood, taken in a trial of the OX40 agonist ivuxolimab. Receptors originate from an adult with an advanced solid tumor such as melanoma, head and neck, liver or kidney cancer. The CDR3 runs from the conserved cysteine through the conserved F or W. Each record gives: clone size, J gene, V gene, D gene, CDR3 DNA, CDR3 protein. A D gene is named only where the DNA matches it firmly. The size entry is marked missing in some rows and otherwise reads once, few, many or a size class.

abundance: NA; j_gene: TRBJ2-7; v_gene: TRBV5-1; d_gene: NA; CDR3nt: TGCGCCAGCAGTTTCATGGCGGCCTACGAGCAGTACTTC; CDR3aa: CASSFMAAYEQYF
abundance: few; j_gene: TRBJ2-4; v_gene: TRBV6-5; d_gene: TRBD1; CDR3nt: TGTGCCAGCACAGGACAGGGGTTCATTCAGTACTTC; CDR3aa: CASTGQGFIQYF
abundance: few; j_gene: TRBJ2-1; v_gene: TRBV9; d_gene: TRBD1; CDR3nt: TGTGCCAGCAGCGTAGAACAGGGGGACAATGAGCAGTTCTTC; CDR3aa: CASSVEQGDNEQFF
abundance: NA; j_gene: TRBJ2-3; v_gene: TRBV5-1; d_gene: TRBD2; CDR3nt: TGCGCCAGCAGCGTCCCCTCCGGACTAGCGGGGGCAACAGATACGCAGTATTTT; CDR3aa: CASSVPSGLAGATDTQYF
abundance: NA; j_gene: TRBJ2-7; v_gene: TRBV18; d_gene: NA; CDR3nt: TGTGCCAGCTCACCAGGGGGATCCTACGAGCAGTACTTC; CDR3aa: CASSPGGSYEQYF
abundance: once; j_gene: TRBJ2-1; v_gene: TRBV20-1; d_gene: NA; CDR3nt: TGCAGTGCTAGCGAATACAATGAGCAGTTCTTC; CDR3aa: CSASEYNEQFF
abundance: few; j_gene: TRBJ1-1; v_gene: TRBV27; d_gene: NA; CDR3nt: TGTGCCAGCAGTTTATGGGGAGGAGGCACTGAAGCTTTCTTT; CDR3aa: CASSLWGGGTEAFF
abundance: NA; j_gene: TRBJ1-5; v_gene: TRBV10-3; d_gene: TRBD1; CDR3nt: TGTGCCATCAGTGTCGTTCAGGGGGCGCAGCCCCAGCATTTT; CDR3aa: CAISVVQGAQPQHF
abundance: NA; j_gene: TRBJ1-1; v_gene: TRBV18; d_gene: TRBD1; CDR3nt: TGTGCCAGCTCACCGGTGGGACAGATGAACACTGAAGCTTTCTTT; CDR3aa: CASSPVGQMNTEAFF
abundance: NA; j_gene: TRBJ1-1; v_gene: TRBV5-8; d_gene: TRBD1; CDR3nt: TGTGCCAGCAGCCTGGGGTCAGGGGGCCATGATAAAGCTTTCTTT; CDR3aa: CASSLGSGGHDKAFF
abundance: few; j_gene: TRBJ2-7; v_gene: TRBV2; d_gene: NA; CDR3nt: TGTGCCAGCAGTGAGGCTAGAAAGGGGGAGCAGTACTTC; CDR3aa: CASSEARKGEQYF
abundance: NA; j_gene: TRBJ2-5; v_gene: TRBV28; d_gene: NA; CDR3nt: TGTGCCAGCACCCAGGGGAAGGGCGGTCAAGAGACCCAGTACTTC; CDR3aa: CASTQGKGGQETQYF
abundance: NA; j_gene: TRBJ2-5; v_gene: TRBV11-2; d_gene: NA; CDR3nt: TGTGCCAGCAGCCTCGGGACTCTTCAAGAGACCCAGTACTTC; CDR3aa: CASSLGTLQETQYF
abundance: once; j_gene: TRBJ2-5; v_gene: TRBV5-1; d_gene: NA; CDR3nt: TGCGCCAGCAGCTTGAGGGCAGGGTTTCAAGAGACCCAGTACTTC; CDR3aa: CASSLRAGFQETQYF
abundance: NA; j_gene: TRBJ1-1; v_gene: TRBV30; d_gene: NA; CDR3nt: TGTGCCTGGGGTGTACTGAAAATAGGTGGGGCTGAAGCTTTCTTT; CDR3aa: CAWGVLKIGGAEAFF
abundance: NA; j_gene: TRBJ2-2; v_gene: TRBV5-1; d_gene: TRBD2; CDR3nt: TGCGCCAGCACACCTAGCGGGACCGGGGAGCTGTTTTTT; CDR3aa: CASTPSGTGELFF
abundance: NA; j_gene: TRBJ2-7; v_gene: TRBV4-3; d_gene: NA; CDR3nt: TGCGCCAGCAGCCACCGGGCAGGGTCCCCGGCCTACGAGCAGTACTTC; CDR3aa: CASSHRAGSPAYEQYF
abundance: NA; j_gene: TRBJ1-5; v_gene: TRBV6-5; d_gene: NA; CDR3nt: TGTGCCAGCAGTTACTTGGGGATCGGCAATCAGCCCCAGCATTTT; CDR3aa: CASSYLGIGNQPQHF
abundance: NA; j_gene: TRBJ2-3; v_gene: TRBV7-3; d_gene: TRBD2; CDR3nt: TGTGCCAGCAGCTTAACGCCTAGCGGGAGAAGGGATACGCAGTATTTT; CDR3aa: CASSLTPSGRRDTQYF
abundance: NA; j_gene: TRBJ2-2; v_gene: TRBV10-2; d_gene: TRBD2; CDR3nt: TGCGCCAGCAGTCGACTAGCTGGCGGGGAGCTGTTTTTT; CDR3aa: CASSRLAGGELFF
abundance: NA; j_gene: TRBJ2-2; v_gene: TRBV5-1; d_gene: NA; CDR3nt: TGCGCCAGCAGCTTGGAATTCACCGGGGAGCTGTTTTTT; CDR3aa: CASSLEFTGELFF
abundance: once; j_gene: TRBJ2-7; v_gene: TRBV30; d_gene: TRBD1; CDR3nt: TGTGCCTGGCAGGGGGCCTACGAGCAGTACTTC; CDR3aa: CAWQGAYEQYF
abundance: few; j_gene: TRBJ2-3; v_gene: TRBV6-5; d_gene: TRBD2; CDR3nt: TGTGCCAGCGGCCGGGGGGAAGGATTGACGCAGTATTTT; CDR3aa: CASGRGEGLTQYF
abundance: NA; j_gene: TRBJ2-1; v_gene: TRBV14; d_gene: TRBD1; CDR3nt: TGTGCCAGCAGCCGGTGGACAGGGAGCTCCTACAATGAGCAGTTCTTC; CDR3aa: CASSRWTGSSYNEQFF
abundance: medium-sized; j_gene: TRBJ1-2; v_gene: TRBV2; d_gene: TRBD1; CDR3nt: TGTGCCAGCAGGTTGGACAGGTTCATAGATGGCTACACCTTC; CDR3aa: CASRLDRFIDGYTF
abundance: NA; j_gene: TRBJ2-5; v_gene: TRBV27; d_gene: NA; CDR3nt: TGTGCCAGCAGTCCGCCGCTAGAGCTGGGAGAGACCCAGTACTTC; CDR3aa: CASSPPLELGETQYF
abundance: NA; j_gene: TRBJ2-5; v_gene: TRBV7-6; d_gene: NA; CDR3nt: TGTGCCAGCAGCTCTCGGACAGTCCAAGAGACCCAGTACTTC; CDR3aa: CASSSRTVQETQYF
abundance: NA; j_gene: TRBJ2-1; v_gene: TRBV9; d_gene: TRBD2; CDR3nt: TGTGCCAGCAGCCGGGGACTAGGCGCCGACAATGAGCAGTTCTTC; CDR3aa: CASSRGLGADNEQFF
abundance: NA; j_gene: TRBJ2-3; v_gene: TRBV2; d_gene: TRBD1; CDR3nt: TGTGCCAGCAGTGAGGGGACAGGTACGCAGTATTTT; CDR3aa: CASSEGTGTQYF
abundance: NA; j_gene: TRBJ2-7; v_gene: TRBV2; d_gene: NA; CDR3nt: TGTGCCAGCAGGTACTATTCCTACGAGCAGTACTTC; CDR3aa: CASRYYSYEQYF
abundance: NA; j_gene: TRBJ2-7; v_gene: TRBV19; d_gene: NA; CDR3nt: TGTGCCAGTACCTCGACTGGGAGCTCCTACGAGCAGTACTTC; CDR3aa: CASTSTGSSYEQYF
abundance: NA; j_gene: TRBJ2-5; v_gene: TRBV11-3; d_gene: NA; CDR3nt: TGTGCCAGCAGCCCCGGACAGAAGGAGACCCAGTACTTC; CDR3aa: CASSPGQKETQYF